The T cell receptor beta chain under discussion was sequenced for a study of blood T cell repertoires in COVID-19. At the level of the study: Donors in the United States, Italy and Spain gave samples during acute or convalescent COVID-19. PBMCs, B-cell-depleted T cells, or T cells were the source of the cDNA or gDNA that made up the material.

In the authors' workflow: Cell counts per sample came from amplifying reference gene primers. Clones were sequenced by immunoSEQ multiplex PCR, and TCRdb holds only the in-frame ones, with some missing. D and trimming were read from the DNA, whereas the V and J calls and clone size are those reported in that table. The repertoire consists of a few hundred thousand clones, with around nine tenths occurring once and the leading ten covering 3.5% to 4%. Sample: peripheral blood. The clonotype was recovered from a woman in her fifties or sixties with active or convalescent COVID-19.

The CDR3 sequence: CASSYGQGKDEAFF. In nucleotides, the CDR3 is TGTGCCAGCAGTTACGGTCAGGGAAAAGATGAAGCTTTCTTT. The V and J genes are TRBV6-5 and TRBJ1-1; a possible D gene is TRBD1 (5 bases). This CDR3 has 14 amino acids. Trimming cost V 2 bases and J 7 bases, with 14 bases left between them. Germline CDR1 reads MNHEY; CDR2 reads SVGAGI.